The 6 T cell receptor beta chains below were found in one sample sequenced in a study of long-term antiretroviral therapy in people with HIV (dated 2022 in TCRdb). The immunoSEQ hsTCRB v3.0 assay was used at survey level resolution for TRB variable region sequencing. The immuneACCESS repertoire file appears here via TCRdb, limited to in-frame rearrangements. These files lack a portion of the clones; in checked studies, under half of the deficit traces to unresolved V genes, and the cause of the others is not known. Present in this sample are around 29,000 clones, about 94% of which were seen just once. 5.5% to 7% of the sample belongs to the ten largest clones. This specimen was unsorted PBMCs, taken approximately 6.3 years after starting antiretroviral therapy. The receptors come from a woman aged 40 to 55 with HIV.

This clone has a handful of counts. This chain links TRBV6-6 with TRBJ1-2; no reliable D call. V lost 8 bases and J lost 1, with 5 bases in between. This CDR3 comprises 11 residues. CDR1 MNHNY and CDR2 SVGAGI come from the germline V gene (reference sequence). The CDR3, as DNA: TGTGCCAGCGGAGTTAACTATGGCTACACCTTC. Residues: CASGVNYGYTF.

This clone was observed once. This sequence joins TRBV4-3 and TRBJ1-2; D is unclear. This CDR3 comprises 15 residues. Trimming took 1 base from V and 7 from J, leaving 16 bases between them. CDR1 LGHNA and CDR2 YSLEER come from the germline V gene. CDR3 nucleotide sequence: TGCGCCAGCAGCCAAGCAAGGCAGTTAGGGTTTGGCTACACCTTC. Encoded protein: CASSQARQLGFGYTF.

The chain links TRBV7-8 to TRBJ1-1; D is uncertain. Germline CDR1 is SGHVS and CDR2 is FQNEAQ. The CDR3 sequence is 14 residues long. The V end was cut by 5 bases, the J end by 5 bases, with 15 bases between. Here the CDR3 reads CASSQNLGKTEAFF. The CDR3 bases are TGTGCCAGCAGCCAGAACCTAGGAAAAACTGAAGCTTTCTTT.

The chain links TRBV4-1 to TRBJ2-7; D ambiguous. V was cut by 1 base and J by 7 bases, with 14 bases left in between. Germline CDR1 is MGHRA and CDR2 is YSYEKL. The CDR3 has 14 amino acids. The CDR3 bases are TGCGCCAGCAGCCAAGCTGACCGGCTGGGGGAGCAGTACTTC. Amino acid sequence: CASSQADRLGEQYF.

J is TRBJ1-4 and V is TRBV30; a weak D match, TRBD1 (5 bases). Per germline, CDR1 GTSNPN and CDR2 SVGIG (reference sequence). The germline V and J ends were trimmed by 2 bases and 4 bases, with 11 bases remaining between them. CDR3 length: 14 amino acids. The CDR3 loop reads CAWSRQTSNEKLFF. For the CDR3, the DNA is TGTGCCTGGAGTCGACAGACAAGTAATGAAAAACTGTTTTTT.

This sequence joins TRBV28 and TRBJ2-7; 8 positions match TRBD2. With V trimmed by 8 bases and J by 4 bases, 10 bases remained unmatched. CDR3 length: 14 residues. Germline CDR1 is MDHEN and CDR2 is SYDVKM. In DNA form, the CDR3 reads TGTGCCAGCCGGGGGGGCCGAAATCGATACGAGCAGTACTTC. This codes for CASRGGRNRYEQYF.